This TCR beta chain was observed in a study of blood T cell repertoires in COVID-19. Original processing methods: Quantification of nucleated cells was approximated via reference gene primer amplification. Using immunoSEQ multiplex PCR, the repertoire was profiled, and TCRdb retains in-frame clones only, with some absent. That table is the source of V, J and clone size, and D and trimming were worked out from the DNA. Of some 130,000 clones in the sample, about 85% are singletons; the top ten hold under 13%. The CDR3 extends over 15 amino acids. CDR1 is MNHEY, CDR2 SMNVEV, per germline (reference sequence). Trimming pared 5 bases from V and 2 bases from J, leaving 13 bases between.

Sequenced input: peripheral blood. The chain links TRBV27 to TRBJ1-5, with D possibly TRBD1 on 6 matching bases. This TCR derives from a man aged 80 or over with acute or convalescent COVID-19. The CDR3 sequence: CASSVNRDRNQPQHF. Here the CDR3 DNA reads TGTGCCAGCAGTGTCAACAGGGATCGCAATCAGCCCCAGCATTTT.